The 10 T cell receptor beta chains below were found in one sample sequenced in a study of blood T cell repertoires in COVID-19. Produced via immunoSEQ multiplex PCR; TCRdb's table is partial and in-frame only. This table holds approximately 230,000 clones, more than 70% found once. Sequencing was performed on peripheral blood. The source of these receptors is an elderly man with acute or convalescent COVID-19.

The chain is built from TRBV3-1 (or the pseudogene TRBV3-2) and TRBJ2-3; 10 bases line up with TRBD2. Per the germline V gene, CDR1 is LGHDT and CDR2 is YNNKEL (reference sequence). This CDR3 is 18 amino acids long. Trimming took 4 bases from V and 0 from J; bases not matched to a gene: 10. CDR3 sequence reads: CASSPRLRTSGSTDTQYF. CDR3 sequence (DNA): TGTGCCAGCAGCCCCCGCCTCAGGACTAGCGGAAGCACAGATACGCAGTATTTT.

Written as DNA, the CDR3 is TGTGCCAGCAGTCCGACCGGGACAGTTGCTGGTGAGCAGTTCTTC. Protein sequence: CASSPTGTVAGEQFF. The chain recombines TRBV6-5 with TRBJ2-1; 7 nucleotides agree with TRBD1. The ends lost 5 bases at V and 9 bases at J; junction bases unmatched: 13. The CDR3 extends over 15 amino acids. CDR1 is MNHEY and CDR2 is SVGAGI in the germline V gene.

The table lists this clone with a count of one. The gene calls are TRBV2 and TRBJ1-1, with TRBD1 matching over 10 bases. The CDR3 covers 14 residues. The J segment lost 7 bases and the V segment lost 0 bases, leaving 2 bases of the junction unmatched. In germline, CDR1 is SNHLY, CDR2 FYNNEI. The CDR3 sequence is CASSEADRGIEAFF. The DNA of the CDR3 is TGTGCCAGCAGTGAAGCGGACAGGGGGATTGAAGCTTTCTTT. The full variable domain, its missing parts supplied by reference TRBV2 and TRBJ1-1, is EPEVTQTPSHQVTQMGQEVILRCVPISNHLYFYWYRQILGQKVEFLVSFYNNEISEKSEIFDDQFSVERPDGSNFTLKIRSTKLEDSAMYFCASSEADRGIEAFFGQGTRLTVV.

This clone was seen only a few times. The chain uses TRBV29-1 and TRBJ2-1; no clear D gene. V lost 3 bases and J 4 bases, leaving 7 bases between the germline ends. CDR1 is SQVTM, CDR2 ANQGSEA, per germline. The CDR3 consists of 12 residues. DNA for the CDR3: TGCAGCGTTGATGGCAGATACAATGAGCAGTTCTTC. Its protein is CSVDGRYNEQFF.

This chain uses TRBV6-4 with TRBJ2-6; 9 nucleotides match TRBD2. The V and J ends lost 4 bases and 0 bases, in that order; junction bases with no gene match: 10. Germline V gene sequence: CDR1 MRHNA, CDR2 SNTAGT. The length of the CDR3 is 19 residues. This chain's CDR3 is CASSVFLAGTNSGANVLTF. CDR3 DNA sequence: TGTGCCAGCAGTGTCTTCCTAGCGGGAACTAACTCTGGGGCCAACGTCCTGACTTTC.

The rearrangement joins TRBV7-9 to TRBJ2-6; D remains ambiguous. V lost 8 bases and J 0 bases, leaving 11 bases between the germline ends. Germline lookup yields CDR1 SEHNR and CDR2 FQNEAQ (reference sequence). The CDR3 is made up of 15 amino acids. The CDR3 reads CASRMEISGANVLTF. As DNA, the CDR3 is TGTGCCAGCCGGATGGAGATCTCTGGGGCCAACGTCCTGACTTTC.

This clone was seen a single time. The chain is built from TRBV7-9 and TRBJ2-1, with D unresolved. Trimming took 11 bases from V and 4 from J, leaving 12 bases between them. Germline V gene sequence: CDR1 SEHNR, CDR2 FQNEAQ (reference sequence). This CDR3 spans 12 amino acids. This chain's CDR3 is CAVHTSYNEQFF. DNA for the CDR3: TGTGCCGTACACACCAGTTACAATGAGCAGTTCTTC.

The J gene is TRBJ2-3, the V gene TRBV6-5; TRBD2 agrees at 7 bases. Germline values: CDR1 MNHEY, CDR2 SVGAGI. The trim removed 4 bases at V and 4 bases at J, leaving 8 bases unmatched. The CDR3 sequence is 15 residues long. Written as DNA, the CDR3 is TGTGCCAGCAGTTCCGGCAGCGGGGTAGCAGATACGCAGTATTTT. It encodes CASSSGSGVADTQYF.

This chain connects TRBV20-1 to TRBJ2-7, with D perhaps TRBD2 (6 bases). Trimming cost V 4 bases and J 3 bases, with 7 bases left between them. The CDR3 sequence is 11 residues long. Per the germline V gene, CDR1 is DFQATT and CDR2 is SNEGSKA (reference sequence). The CDR3 nucleotides are TGCAGTGCTACCGGGGGCTACGAGCAGTACTTC. Translating it yields CSATGGYEQYF.

V gene TRBV3-1 (or the pseudogene TRBV3-2) combines with J gene TRBJ2-4; D possibly corresponds to TRBD2 (6 bases). Germline lookup yields CDR1 LGHDT and CDR2 YNNKEL (reference sequence). V shed 3 bases and J shed 9 bases, with 12 bases lying between them. This CDR3 has 13 residues. This CDR3 is CASSQAGTGIQYF. The CDR3 region has the DNA TGTGCCAGCAGCCAGGCGGGGACGGGCATTCAGTACTTC.